This T cell receptor (beta chain) was captured by sequencing in a study of T-cell memory formation after mild COVID-19. Trimming removed 6 bases from V and 4 bases from J; junction bases left unmatched: 8. This CDR3 spans 16 amino acids. Germline CDR1 MDHEN, CDR2 SYDVKM. One entry per CDR3 protein results from TCRdb running MiXCR on the 5' RACE reads. The sample lists about 110,000 distinct CDR3 sequences; about 20% were seen once. This clonotype occurred a few times. This sequence was found in a man in his late teens or twenties who had mild COVID-19 (a few samples of this study predate the infection). Cell type and time point are not known. Source material: PBMCs or a T cell subset sorted from them (not recorded which). This rearrangement joins TRBV28 to TRBJ2-3, with TRBD2 matching 12 bases. In DNA, the CDR3 is TGTGCCAGCAGCTCCCCGGCTAGCGGGGGGGCAGATACGCAGTATTTT. Its protein is CASSSPASGGADTQYF.